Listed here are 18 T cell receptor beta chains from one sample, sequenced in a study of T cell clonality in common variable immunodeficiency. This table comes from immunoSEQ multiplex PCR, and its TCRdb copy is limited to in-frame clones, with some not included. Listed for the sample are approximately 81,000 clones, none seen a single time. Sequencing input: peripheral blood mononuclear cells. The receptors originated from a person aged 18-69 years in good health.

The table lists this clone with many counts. CDR3 region: CASSTGMNTEAFF. The covered CDR3 bases are TGTGCCAGCAGCACAGGAATGAACACTGAA. This chain uses TRBV7-3 with TRBJ1-1; weak D call: TRBD1 (5 bases). The sequence runs out 3 residues before the end of the CDR3; the remainder is reconstructed from the germline J gene. CDR3 size: 13 residues. Germline CDR1 and CDR2: SGHTA and FQGTGA. V dropped 5 bases and J dropped 0 bases, with 7 bases sitting between them. Together with reference TRBV7-3 and TRBJ1-1, the CDR3 gives the full variable domain: GAGVSQTPSNKVTEKGKYVELRCDPISGHTALYWYRQSLGQGPEFLIYFQGTGAADDSGLPNDRFFAVRPEGSVSTLKIQRTERGDSAVYLCASSTGMNTEAFFGQGTRLTVV.

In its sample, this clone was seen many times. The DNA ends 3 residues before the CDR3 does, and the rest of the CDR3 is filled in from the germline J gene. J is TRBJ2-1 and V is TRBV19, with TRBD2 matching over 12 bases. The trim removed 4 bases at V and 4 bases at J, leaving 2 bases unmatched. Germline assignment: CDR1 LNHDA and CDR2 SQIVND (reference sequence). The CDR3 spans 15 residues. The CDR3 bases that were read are TGTGCCAGTAGTACTCTAGCGGGGGGGTACAATGAG. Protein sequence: CASSTLAGGYNE. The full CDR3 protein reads CASSTLAGGYNEQFF.

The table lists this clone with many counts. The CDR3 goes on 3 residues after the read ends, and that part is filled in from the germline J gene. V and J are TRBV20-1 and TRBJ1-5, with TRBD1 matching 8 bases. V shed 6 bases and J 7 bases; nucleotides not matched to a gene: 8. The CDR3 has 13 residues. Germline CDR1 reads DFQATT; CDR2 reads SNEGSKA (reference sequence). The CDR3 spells CSAGGQGGQPQHF. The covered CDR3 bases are TGCAGTGCCGGAGGACAGGGTGGGCAGCCC.

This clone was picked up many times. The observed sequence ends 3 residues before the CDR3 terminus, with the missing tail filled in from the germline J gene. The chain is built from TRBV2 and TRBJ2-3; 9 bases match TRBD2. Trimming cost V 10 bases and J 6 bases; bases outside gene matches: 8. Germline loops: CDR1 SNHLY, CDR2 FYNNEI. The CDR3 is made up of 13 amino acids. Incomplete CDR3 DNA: TGTGCCAACTTAGCGGGAGTTTACGATACG. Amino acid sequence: CANLAGVYDT. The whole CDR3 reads CANLAGVYDTQYF.

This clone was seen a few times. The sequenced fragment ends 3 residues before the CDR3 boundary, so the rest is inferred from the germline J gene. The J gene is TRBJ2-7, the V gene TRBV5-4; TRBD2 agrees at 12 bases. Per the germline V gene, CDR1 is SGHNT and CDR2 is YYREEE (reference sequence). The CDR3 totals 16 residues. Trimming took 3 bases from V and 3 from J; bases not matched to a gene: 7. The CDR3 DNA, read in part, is TGTGCCAGCAGCTGGGGAAGGACTAGCGGGAACTACGAG. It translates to CASSWGRTSGNYE. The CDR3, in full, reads CASSWGRTSGNYEQYF.

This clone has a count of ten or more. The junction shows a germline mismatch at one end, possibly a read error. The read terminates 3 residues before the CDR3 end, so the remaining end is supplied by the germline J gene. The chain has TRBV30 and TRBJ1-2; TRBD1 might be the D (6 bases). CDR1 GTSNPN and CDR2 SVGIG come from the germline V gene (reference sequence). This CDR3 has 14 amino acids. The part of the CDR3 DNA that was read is TGCAGCACTACTAGGACAGATTCTAACTATGGC. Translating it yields CSTTRTDSNYG. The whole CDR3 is CSTTRTDSNYGYTF. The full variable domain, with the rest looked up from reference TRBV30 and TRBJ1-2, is SQTIHQWPATLVQPVGSPLSLECTVEGTSNPNLYWYRQAAGRGLQLLFYSVGIGQISSEVPQNLSASRPQDRQFILSSKKLLLSDSGFYLCSTTRTDSNYGYTFGSGTRLTVV.

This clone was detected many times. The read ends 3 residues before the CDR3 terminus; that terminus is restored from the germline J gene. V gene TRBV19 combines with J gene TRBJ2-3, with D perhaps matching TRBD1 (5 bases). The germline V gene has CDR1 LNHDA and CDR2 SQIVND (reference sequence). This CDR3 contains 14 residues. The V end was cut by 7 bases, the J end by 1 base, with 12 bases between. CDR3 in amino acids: CASKEGRGTDTQYF. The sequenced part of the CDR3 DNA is TGTGCCAGTAAGGAAGGCAGGGGCACAGATACG. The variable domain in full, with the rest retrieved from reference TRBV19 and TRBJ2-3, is DGGITQSPKYLFRKEGQNVTLSCEQNLNHDAMYWYRQDPGQGLRLIYYSQIVNDFQKGDIAEGYSVSREKKESFPLTVTSAQKNPTAFYLCASKEGRGTDTQYFGPGTRLTVL.

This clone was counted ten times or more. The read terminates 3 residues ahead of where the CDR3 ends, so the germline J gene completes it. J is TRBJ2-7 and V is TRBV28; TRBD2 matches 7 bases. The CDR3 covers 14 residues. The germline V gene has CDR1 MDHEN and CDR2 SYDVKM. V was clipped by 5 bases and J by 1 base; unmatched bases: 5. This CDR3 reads CASSLSSGSYEQYF. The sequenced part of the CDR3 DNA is TGTGCCAGCAGTCTCTCTAGCGGATCCTACGAG.

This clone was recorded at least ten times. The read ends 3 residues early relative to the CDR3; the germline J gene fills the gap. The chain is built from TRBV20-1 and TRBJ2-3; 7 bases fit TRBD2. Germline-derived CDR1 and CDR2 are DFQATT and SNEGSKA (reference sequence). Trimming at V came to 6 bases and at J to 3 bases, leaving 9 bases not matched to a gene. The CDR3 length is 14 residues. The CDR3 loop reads CSAETSRHTDTQYF. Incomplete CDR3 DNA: TGCAGTGCCGAGACTAGCCGACATACAGATACG.

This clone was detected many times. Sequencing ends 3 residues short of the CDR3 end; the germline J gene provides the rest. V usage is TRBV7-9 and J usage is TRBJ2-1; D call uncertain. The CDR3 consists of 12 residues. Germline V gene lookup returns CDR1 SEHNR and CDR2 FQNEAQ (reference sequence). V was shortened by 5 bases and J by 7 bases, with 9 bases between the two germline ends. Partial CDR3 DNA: TGTGCCAGCAGCACCCTAAGTAATGAG. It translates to CASSTLSNE. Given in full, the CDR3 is CASSTLSNEQFF.

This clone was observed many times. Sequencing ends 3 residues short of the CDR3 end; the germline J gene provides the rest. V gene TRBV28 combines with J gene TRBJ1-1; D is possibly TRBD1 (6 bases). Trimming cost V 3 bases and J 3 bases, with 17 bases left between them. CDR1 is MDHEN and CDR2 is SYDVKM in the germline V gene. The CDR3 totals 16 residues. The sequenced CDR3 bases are TGTGCCAGCAGTTTGTTAACAGGGTTGTTTGACACTGAA. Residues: CASSLLTGLFDTE. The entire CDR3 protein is CASSLLTGLFDTEAFF.

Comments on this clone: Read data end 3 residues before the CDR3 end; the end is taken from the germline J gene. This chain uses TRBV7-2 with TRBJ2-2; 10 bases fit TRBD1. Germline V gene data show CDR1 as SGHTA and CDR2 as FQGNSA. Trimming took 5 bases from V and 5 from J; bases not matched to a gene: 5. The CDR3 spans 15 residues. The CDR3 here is CASSRDRGRTGELFF. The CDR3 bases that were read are TGTGCCAGCAGCCGAGACAGGGGGCGTACCGGGGAG.

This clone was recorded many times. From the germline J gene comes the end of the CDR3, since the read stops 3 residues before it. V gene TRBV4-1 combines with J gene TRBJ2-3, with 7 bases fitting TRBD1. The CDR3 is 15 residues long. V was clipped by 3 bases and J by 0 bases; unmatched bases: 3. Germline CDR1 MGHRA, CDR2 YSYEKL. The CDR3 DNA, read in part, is TGCGCCAGCAGCCAGACAGGGCCAAGCACAGATACG. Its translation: CASSQTGPSTDT. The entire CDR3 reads CASSQTGPSTDTQYF.

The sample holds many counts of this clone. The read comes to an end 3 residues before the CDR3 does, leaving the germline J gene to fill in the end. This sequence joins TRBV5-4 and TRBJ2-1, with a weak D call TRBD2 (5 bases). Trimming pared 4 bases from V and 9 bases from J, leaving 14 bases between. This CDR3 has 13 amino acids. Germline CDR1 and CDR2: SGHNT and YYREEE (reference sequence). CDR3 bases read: TGTGCCAGCAGCCCCTTTGGCGGAGGTGAG. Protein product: CASSPFGGGE. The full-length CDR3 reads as CASSPFGGGEQFF.

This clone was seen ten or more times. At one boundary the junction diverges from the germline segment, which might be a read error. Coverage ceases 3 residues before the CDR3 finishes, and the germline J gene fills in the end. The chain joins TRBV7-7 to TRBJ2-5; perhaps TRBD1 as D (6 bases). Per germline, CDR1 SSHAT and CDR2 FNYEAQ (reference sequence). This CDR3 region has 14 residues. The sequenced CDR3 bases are TGTGCTAGCAGCCCCCGGGACAATCAAGAGACC. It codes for CASSPRDNQET. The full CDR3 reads CASSPRDNQETQYF.

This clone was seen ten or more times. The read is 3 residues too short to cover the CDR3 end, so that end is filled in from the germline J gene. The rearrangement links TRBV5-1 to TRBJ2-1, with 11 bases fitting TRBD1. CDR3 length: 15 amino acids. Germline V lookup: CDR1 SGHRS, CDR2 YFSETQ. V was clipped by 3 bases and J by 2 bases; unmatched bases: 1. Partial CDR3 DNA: TGCGCCAGCAGCTGGACAGGGGGCGCCTACAATGAG. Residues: CASSWTGGAYNE. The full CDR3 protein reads CASSWTGGAYNEQFF.

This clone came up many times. The CDR3 bases that were read are TGTGCCAGCACCCTGAGGACTAGCGGAAGCACAGATACG. It yields the protein CASTLRTSGSTDT. The CDR3, in full, reads CASTLRTSGSTDTQYF. This chain joins TRBV28 and TRBJ2-3, with TRBD2 matching over 10 bases. The CDR3 goes on 3 residues after the read ends, and that part is filled in from the germline J gene. The CDR3 spans 16 residues. Germline CDR1 MDHEN, CDR2 SYDVKM. Germline trimming cut 7 bases from V and 0 bases from J; bases unmatched to any gene: 7.

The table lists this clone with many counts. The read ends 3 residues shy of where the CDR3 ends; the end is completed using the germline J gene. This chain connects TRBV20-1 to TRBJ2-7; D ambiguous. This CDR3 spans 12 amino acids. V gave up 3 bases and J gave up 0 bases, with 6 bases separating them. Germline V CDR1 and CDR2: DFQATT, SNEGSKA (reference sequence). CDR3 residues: CSARPDSYEQYF. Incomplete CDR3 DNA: TGCAGTGCTAGGCCAGACTCCTACGAG.